This TCR beta chain was sequenced during a study of blood T cell repertoires in COVID-19 (dated by TCRdb to 2020 to 2022). About the full investigation: Samples covering the acute and convalescent phases of COVID-19 were provided by collaborators in the United States, Italy and Spain. The material from the prospective study consisted of cDNA or gDNA derived from T cells, B-cell-depleted T cells, or PBMCs. Deeply sampled blood TCRbeta repertoires from subjects exposed to, actively infected with, or recovered from COVID-19 were included in the dataset. The repertoires were released in a freely available public database meant as a resource for research on the immune response to SARS-CoV-2. Samples were obtained from the ongoing ImmuneRACE study (first 160 participants) and from about 1,300 subjects provided by 6 global collaborators. Nearly every sample came with metadata listing a de-identified subject ID, COVID-19 status, age in years and sex. HLA class I and class II types, where available, came from metadata supplied by the sample provider rather than from assay-based typing.

Results the study describes overall, beyond this receptor: The quantity of clinical and demographic metadata differed by source and by participant and was supplied without curation.

A note on this clone: Its antigen is still unknown. Within one base of it there is no much larger clone, and no base qualities were kept.

The immunoSEQ Assay, a bias-controlled multiplex PCR, was used to amplify TCRbeta CDR3 regions from genomic DNA. Per the source publication's procedure: Nucleated cell counts per sample were estimated from amplification of reference gene primers within the assay. To quantify the absolute abundance of each unique TCRbeta CDR3 rearrangement, sequence reads were collapsed and filtered. For each sample, productive Simpson clonality was calculated by taking the square root of Simpson's diversity index across productive rearrangements. Drawn from immuneACCESS, this table holds only the in-frame rearrangements with V and J called that TCRdb kept. Clones are partly lost; checked studies trace under half to an unresolved V gene and leave the rest unexplained. That table furnishes V, J and clone size, whereas the DNA furnished D and trimming. The sample contains 100,000 to 150,000 clones, roughly 90% of them found a single time. Approximately 8% of the sample rests with the top ten.

Whole blood was collected in K2EDTA tubes by collaborating institutions according to the institutions' own protocols. Collaborator samples were shipped for TCRbeta analysis as frozen whole blood, isolated PBMCs, or DNA extracted from either sample type. V and J are truncated by 4 bases and 4 bases respectively, leaving an intervening sequence of 14 bases. CDR1 and CDR2 were assigned from the germline V gene (reference sequence) as LGHDT and YNNKEL. Taken from cysteine to phenylalanine, the CDR3 has 15 residues. Just the 45-base CDR3 DNA is kept, in frame starting at base 1. Sequenced: peripheral blood. The receptor comes from a man aged 50-60 years with acute or convalescent COVID-19. This receptor chain uses TRBV3-1 (or the pseudogene TRBV3-2) and TRBJ2-1; no D gene can be assigned with confidence. The nucleotide sequence reads as follows: TGTGCCAGCAGCCTCACCTCCGTACTATACAATGAGCAGTTCTTC. Translated, this is CASSLTSVLYNEQFF.